This TCR beta chain was sequenced in a study of shared clonotypes between healthy human individuals. Generated by immunoSEQ multiplex PCR, the TCRdb table keeps only in-frame clones and is missing some. The data hold approximately 530,000 clones, with 95% to 96% observed a single time. The CDR3 loop spans 15 amino acids. Germline CDR1 is SGDLS and CDR2 is YYNGEE. The V gene lost 0 bases and the J gene lost 0 bases, with 7 bases spanning the gap. This chain joins TRBV9 and TRBJ1-3; D call uncertain. The clonotype was recovered from a woman in her 30s in good health. The sample comprised naive CD4+ T cells sorted from blood. The subset was: CD45RA+ positively selected. The CDR3 region has the DNA TGTGCCAGCAGCGTAGAAGGTACCTCTGGAAACACCATATATTTT. Translating it yields CASSVEGTSGNTIYF.